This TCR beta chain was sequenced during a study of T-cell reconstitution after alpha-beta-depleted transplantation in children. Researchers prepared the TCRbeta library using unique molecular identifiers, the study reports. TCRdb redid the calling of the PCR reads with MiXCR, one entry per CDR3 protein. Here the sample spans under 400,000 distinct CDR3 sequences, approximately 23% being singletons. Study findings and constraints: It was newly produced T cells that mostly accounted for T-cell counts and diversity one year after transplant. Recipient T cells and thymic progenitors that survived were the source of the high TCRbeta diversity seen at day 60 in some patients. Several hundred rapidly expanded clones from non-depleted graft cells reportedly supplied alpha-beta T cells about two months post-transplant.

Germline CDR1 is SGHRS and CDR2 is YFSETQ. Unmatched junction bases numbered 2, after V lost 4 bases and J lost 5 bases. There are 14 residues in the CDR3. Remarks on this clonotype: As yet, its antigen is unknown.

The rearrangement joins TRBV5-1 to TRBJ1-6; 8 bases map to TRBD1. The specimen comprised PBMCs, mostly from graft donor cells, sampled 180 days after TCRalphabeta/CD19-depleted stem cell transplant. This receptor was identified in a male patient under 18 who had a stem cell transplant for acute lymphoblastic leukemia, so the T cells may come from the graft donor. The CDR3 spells CASSPGQDNSPLHF. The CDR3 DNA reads TGCGCCAGCAGCCCGGGACAGGATAATTCACCCCTCCACTTT.